This TCR beta chain came from a study of shared clonotypes between healthy human individuals. Findings and limits, study-wide: Some clonotypes were shared by all four sorted-subset donors, while others were not shared. The non-shared ones had lower generation probabilities than the shared ones. Sorted-subset samples were not fully sequenced, rarefaction indicated. The study sampled only blood, and tissue repertoires likely differ.

For this clone: Antigen: not known.

Selected positively for CCR7 and CD45RO-negative, naive CD8 cells excluded terminally differentiated effector memory CD45RA+ cells. Looked up from germline, CDR1 is SGHVS and CDR2 is FNYEAQ. Deletions cut 5 bases from V and 10 bases from J, with 17 bases between. There are 14 residues in the CDR3. Original methodology: ImmunoSEQ gave junction-only sequences without quality scores, so filtering differed. The data were produced by immunoSEQ multiplex PCR, yet TCRdb's version contains in-frame clones alone and is incomplete. D and trimming come from the DNA, and the V and J calls and clone size come from that table. Among millions of clones listed, over 85% were seen once.

The sequence was collected from a man aged 18 to 35 in good health. The sample comprised naive CD8+ T cells sorted from blood. The V and J genes are TRBV7-6 and TRBJ1-4, with a tentative D call TRBD1 (5 bases). The chain's CDR3 is CASSPGGGEGKLFF. The CDR3 nucleotides are TGTGCCAGCAGCCCTGGGGGAGGGGAGGGAAAACTGTTTTTT.